The entry below gives a single T cell receptor (beta chain) sequence along with its context. The germline V and J ends were trimmed by 1 base and 1 base, with 10 bases remaining between them. From germline, CDR1 is LGHNA and CDR2 YNFKEQ. This CDR3 is built from 16 residues. This entry comes from a study of blood T cell repertoires in COVID-19. As for the study in general: PBMCs, B-cell-depleted T cells, or T cells provided the cDNA or gDNA that made up the material.

How the authors handled the data: By means of reference gene primer amplification, nucleated cell counts were estimated. The repertoire was sequenced with immunoSEQ multiplex PCR; TCRdb's copy has only in-frame clones and lacks some. D and trimming were read from the DNA, whereas the V and J calls and clone size are those reported in that table. The profile covers 350,000 or so clones, with around 82% appearing a single time and 3% taken by the ten largest. The chain links TRBV4-2 to TRBJ2-2, with D uncertain. Sample: peripheral blood. The clonotype originates from a young man with active or convalescent COVID-19. The CDR3 region is CASSQAQTENTGELFF. CDR3 in DNA: TGTGCCAGCAGCCAAGCCCAAACTGAGAACACCGGGGAGCTGTTTTTT.